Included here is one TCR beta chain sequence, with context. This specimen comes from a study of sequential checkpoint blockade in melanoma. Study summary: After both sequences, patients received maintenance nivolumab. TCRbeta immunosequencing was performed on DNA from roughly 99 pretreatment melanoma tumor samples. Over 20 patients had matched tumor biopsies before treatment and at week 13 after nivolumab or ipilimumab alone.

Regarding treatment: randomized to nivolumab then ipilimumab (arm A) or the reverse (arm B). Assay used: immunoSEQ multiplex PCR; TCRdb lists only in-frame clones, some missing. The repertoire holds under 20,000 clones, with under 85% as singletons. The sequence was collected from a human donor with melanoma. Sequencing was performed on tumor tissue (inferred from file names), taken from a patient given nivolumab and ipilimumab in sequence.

The CDR3: CASSVRGEKLFF. DNA for the CDR3: TGTGCCAGCAGCGTTCGTGGTGAAAAACTGTTTTTT. The V gene is TRBV9, the J gene TRBJ1-4, with D hard to call. Germline CDR1 and CDR2: SGDLS and YYNGEE. V was pared by 2 bases and J by 7 bases, with 6 bases between. The length of the CDR3 is 12 residues. Filled out from reference TRBV9 and TRBJ1-4, the complete variable domain reads DSGVTQTPKHLITATGQRVTLRCSPRSGDLSVYWYQQSLDQGLQFLIQYYNGEERAKGNILERFSAQQFPDLHSELNLSSLELGDSALYFCASSVRGEKLFFGSGTQLSVL.